Included here is one T cell receptor beta chain sequence, with context. As yet, its antigen is unknown. Each sample had two DNA replicates, around 0.45 ug blood or around 1.5 ug tissue. TCRdb's table, derived via immunoSEQ multiplex PCR, lists solely in-frame clones and lacks some. The data contain around 28,000 clones, 72% of them seen just once; the ten biggest clones take up 33%. The data derive from a study of early stage breast cancer tumors. Findings and caveats of the study: Compared with adjacent normal breast, tumors showed about 2.4-fold denser, more clonal T cells.

With 8 bases removed from V and 5 bases from J, the gap between germline ends came to 9 bases. The CDR3 runs to 11 residues. Per germline, CDR1 MNHEY and CDR2 SVGAGI. The V and J genes are TRBV6-5 and TRBJ2-5; D not resolved. This receptor was identified in a person between 50 and 60 years old with breast cancer. The specimen was blood. This CDR3 reads CASSPKETQYF. In nucleotides, the CDR3 is TGTGCCAGCTCCCCAAAGGAGACCCAGTACTTC.